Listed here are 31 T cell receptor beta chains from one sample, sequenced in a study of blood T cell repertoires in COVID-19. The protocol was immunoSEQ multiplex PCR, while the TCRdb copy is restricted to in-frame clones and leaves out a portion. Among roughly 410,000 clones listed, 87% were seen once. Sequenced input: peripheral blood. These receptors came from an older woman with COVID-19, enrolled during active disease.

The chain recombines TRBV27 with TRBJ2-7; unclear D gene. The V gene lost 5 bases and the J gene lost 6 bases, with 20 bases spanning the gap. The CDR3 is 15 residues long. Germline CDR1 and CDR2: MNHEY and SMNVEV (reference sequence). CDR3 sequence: CASSTDQIRSGEQYF. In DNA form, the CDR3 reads TGTGCCAGCAGTACCGACCAGATAAGGTCGGGCGAGCAGTACTTC.

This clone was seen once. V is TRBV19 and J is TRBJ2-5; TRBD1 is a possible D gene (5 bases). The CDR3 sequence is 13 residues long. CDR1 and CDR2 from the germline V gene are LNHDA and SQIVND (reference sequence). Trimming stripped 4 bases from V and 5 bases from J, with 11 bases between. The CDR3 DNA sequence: TGTGCCAGTAGTAGGCAGGGCCGCGAGACCCAGTACTTC. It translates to CASSRQGRETQYF.

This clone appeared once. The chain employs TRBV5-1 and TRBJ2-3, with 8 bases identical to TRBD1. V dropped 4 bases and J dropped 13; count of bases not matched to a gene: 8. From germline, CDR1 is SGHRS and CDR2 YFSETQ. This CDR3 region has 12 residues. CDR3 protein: CASSEPTGVEYF. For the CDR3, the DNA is TGCGCCAGCAGCGAGCCGACAGGGGTGGAGTATTTT.

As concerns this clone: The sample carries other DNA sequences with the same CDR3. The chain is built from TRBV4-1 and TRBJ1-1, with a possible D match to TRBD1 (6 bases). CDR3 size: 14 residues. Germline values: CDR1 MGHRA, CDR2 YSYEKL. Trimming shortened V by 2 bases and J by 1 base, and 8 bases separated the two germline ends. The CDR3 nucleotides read TGCGCCAGCAGCCAACCGGACAGGAACACTGAAGCTTTCTTT. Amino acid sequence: CASSQPDRNTEAFF.

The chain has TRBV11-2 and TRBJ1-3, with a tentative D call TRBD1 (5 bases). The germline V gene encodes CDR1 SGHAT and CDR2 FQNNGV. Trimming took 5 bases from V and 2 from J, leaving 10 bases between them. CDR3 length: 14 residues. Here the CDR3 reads CASSPLGPGNTIYF. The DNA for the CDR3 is TGTGCCAGCAGCCCGCTGGGGCCTGGAAACACCATATATTTT.

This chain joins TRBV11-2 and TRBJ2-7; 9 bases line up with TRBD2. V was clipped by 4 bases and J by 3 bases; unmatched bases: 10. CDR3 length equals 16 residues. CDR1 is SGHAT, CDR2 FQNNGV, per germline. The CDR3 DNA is TGTGCCAGCAGCTCCCCGACCGGGACTAGCAACTACGAGCAGTACTTC. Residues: CASSSPTGTSNYEQYF. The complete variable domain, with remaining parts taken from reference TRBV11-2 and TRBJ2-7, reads EAGVAQSPRYKIIEKRQSVAFWCNPISGHATLYWYQQILGQGPKLLIQFQNNGVVDDSQLPKDRFSAERLKGVDSTLKIQPAKLEDSAVYLCASSSPTGTSNYEQYFGPGTRLTVT.

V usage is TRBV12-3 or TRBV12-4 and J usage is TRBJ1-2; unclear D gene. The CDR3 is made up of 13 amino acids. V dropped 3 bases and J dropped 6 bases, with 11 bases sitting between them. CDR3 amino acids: CASSFSSSNGYTF. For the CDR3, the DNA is TGTGCCAGCAGTTTTAGCAGTAGTAATGGCTACACCTTC.

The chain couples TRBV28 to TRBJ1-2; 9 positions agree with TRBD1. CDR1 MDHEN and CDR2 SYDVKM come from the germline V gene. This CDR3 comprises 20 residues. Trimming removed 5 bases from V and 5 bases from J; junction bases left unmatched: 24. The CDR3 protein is CASSRYIHRTGESASYGYTF. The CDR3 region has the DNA TGTGCCAGCAGTCGATACATACATCGGACAGGGGAGTCAGCTAGTTATGGCTACACCTTC.

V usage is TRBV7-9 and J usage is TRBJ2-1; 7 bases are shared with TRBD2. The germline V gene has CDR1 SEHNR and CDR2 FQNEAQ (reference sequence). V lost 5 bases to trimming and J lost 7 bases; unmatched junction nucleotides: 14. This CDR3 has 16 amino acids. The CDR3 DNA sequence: TGTGCCAGCAGCCCACTCAGGGTAGCGGGTTTGAATGAGCAGTTCTTC. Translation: CASSPLRVAGLNEQFF. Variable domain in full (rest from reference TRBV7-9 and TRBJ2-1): DTGVSQNPRHKITKRGQNVTFRCDPISEHNRLYWYRQTLGQGPEFLTYFQNEAQLEKSRLLSDRFSAERPKGSFSTLEIQRTEQGDSAMYLCASSPLRVAGLNEQFFGPGTRLTVL.

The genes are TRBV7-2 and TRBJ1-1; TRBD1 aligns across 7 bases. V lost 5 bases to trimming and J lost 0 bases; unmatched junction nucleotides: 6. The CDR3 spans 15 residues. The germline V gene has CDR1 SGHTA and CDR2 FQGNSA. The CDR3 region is CASSPRDSVNTEAFF. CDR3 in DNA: TGTGCCAGCAGCCCCCGGGACAGCGTGAACACTGAAGCTTTCTTT.

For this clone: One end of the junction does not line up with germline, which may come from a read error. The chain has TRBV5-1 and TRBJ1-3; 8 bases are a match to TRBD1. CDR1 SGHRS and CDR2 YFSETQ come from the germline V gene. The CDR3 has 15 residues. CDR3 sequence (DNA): TGCGCCAGCAGTTTGGGACAGGTCTCAGGAAACACCATATATTTT. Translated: CASSLGQVSGNTIYF.

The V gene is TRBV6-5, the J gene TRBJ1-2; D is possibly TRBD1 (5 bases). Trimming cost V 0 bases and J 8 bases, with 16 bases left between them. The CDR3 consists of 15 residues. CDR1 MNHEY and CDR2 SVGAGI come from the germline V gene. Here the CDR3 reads CASSYSGSRVWGYTF. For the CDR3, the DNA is TGTGCCAGCAGTTACTCCGGCAGCAGGGTATGGGGCTACACCTTC.

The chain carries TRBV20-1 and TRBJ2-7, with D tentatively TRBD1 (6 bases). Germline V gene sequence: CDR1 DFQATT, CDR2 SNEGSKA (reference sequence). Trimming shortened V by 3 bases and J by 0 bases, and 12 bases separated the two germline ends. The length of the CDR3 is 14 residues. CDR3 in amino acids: CSASRGQISYEQYF. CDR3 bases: TGCAGTGCTAGTCGCGGACAGATCTCCTACGAGCAGTACTTC.

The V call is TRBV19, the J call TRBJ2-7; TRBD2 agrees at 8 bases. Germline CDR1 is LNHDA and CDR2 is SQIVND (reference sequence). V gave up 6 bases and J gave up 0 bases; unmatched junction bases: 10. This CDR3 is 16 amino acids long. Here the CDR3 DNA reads TGTGCCAGTAGCCACCGCGGGGGGTCCTCCTCCTACGAGCAGTACTTC. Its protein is CASSHRGGSSSYEQYF.

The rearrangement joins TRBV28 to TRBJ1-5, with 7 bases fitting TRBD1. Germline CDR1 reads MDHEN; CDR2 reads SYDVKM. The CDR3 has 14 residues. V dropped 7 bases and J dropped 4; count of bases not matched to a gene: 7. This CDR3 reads CASTKTGRNQPQHF. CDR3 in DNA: TGTGCCAGCACCAAGACAGGGCGAAATCAGCCCCAGCATTTT.

CDR3 amino acids: CASSPPGQGTHGYTF. The CDR3 nucleotides are TGTGCCAGCTCACCGCCGGGACAGGGAACCCATGGCTACACCTTC. This sequence joins TRBV18 and TRBJ1-2; 9 positions agree with TRBD1. Per germline, CDR1 KGHSH and CDR2 LQKENI. With V trimmed by 3 bases and J by 6 bases, 8 bases remained unmatched. The CDR3 spans 15 residues.

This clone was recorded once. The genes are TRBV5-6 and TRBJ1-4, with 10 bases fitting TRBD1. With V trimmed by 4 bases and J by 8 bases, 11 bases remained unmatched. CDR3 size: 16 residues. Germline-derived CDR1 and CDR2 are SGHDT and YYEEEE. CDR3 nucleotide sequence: TGTGCCAGCAGCGTTCGTTGGGACAGGGGAGGGGAAAAACTGTTTTTT. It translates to CASSVRWDRGGEKLFF.

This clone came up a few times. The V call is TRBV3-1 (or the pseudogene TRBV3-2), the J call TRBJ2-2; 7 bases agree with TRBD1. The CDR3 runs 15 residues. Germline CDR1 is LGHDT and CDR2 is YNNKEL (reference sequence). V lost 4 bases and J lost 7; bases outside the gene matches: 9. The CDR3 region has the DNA TGTGCCAGCAGCCCACCGGGACAGTGGGACGGGGAGCTGTTTTTT. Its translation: CASSPPGQWDGELFF.

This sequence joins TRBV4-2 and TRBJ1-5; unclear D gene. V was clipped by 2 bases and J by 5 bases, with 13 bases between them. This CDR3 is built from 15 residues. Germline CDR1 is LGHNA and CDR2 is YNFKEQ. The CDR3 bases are TGTGCCAGCAGCCAACATTCTAGCGGAGATCAGCCCCAGCATTTT. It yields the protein CASSQHSSGDQPQHF.

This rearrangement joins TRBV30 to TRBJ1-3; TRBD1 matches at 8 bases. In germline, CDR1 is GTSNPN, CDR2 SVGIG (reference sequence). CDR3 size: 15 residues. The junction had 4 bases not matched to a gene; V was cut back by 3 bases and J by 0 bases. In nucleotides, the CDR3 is TGTGCCTGGAGCGGACAGGGAGTCTCTGGAAACACCATATATTTT. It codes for CAWSGQGVSGNTIYF.

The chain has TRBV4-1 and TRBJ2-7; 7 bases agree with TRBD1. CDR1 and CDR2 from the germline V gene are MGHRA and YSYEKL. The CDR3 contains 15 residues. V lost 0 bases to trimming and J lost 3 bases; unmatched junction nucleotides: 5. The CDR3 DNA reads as TGCGCCAGCAGCCAAGATCCGGGACAGCTCTACGAGCAGTACTTC. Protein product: CASSQDPGQLYEQYF.

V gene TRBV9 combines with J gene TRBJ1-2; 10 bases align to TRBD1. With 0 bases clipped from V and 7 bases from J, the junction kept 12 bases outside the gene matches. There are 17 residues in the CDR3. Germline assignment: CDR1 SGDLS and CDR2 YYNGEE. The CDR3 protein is CASSVGRGTGERGGYTF. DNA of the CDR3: TGTGCCAGCAGCGTAGGCCGAGGGACAGGGGAAAGGGGTGGCTACACCTTC.

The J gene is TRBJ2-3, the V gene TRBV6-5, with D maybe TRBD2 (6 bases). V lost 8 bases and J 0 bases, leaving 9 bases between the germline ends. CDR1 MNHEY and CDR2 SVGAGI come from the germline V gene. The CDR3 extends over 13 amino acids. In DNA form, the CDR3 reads TGTGCCAGCGCGGGGTTTAGCACAGATACGCAGTATTTT. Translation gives CASAGFSTDTQYF.

The CDR3 bases are TGTGCCAGCAGCGCTAACCGACAGGGCCATCAGCCCCAGCATTTT. Translating gives CASSANRQGHQPQHF. The V gene is TRBV7-6, the J gene TRBJ1-5; the match to TRBD1 covers 7 bases. CDR3 size: 15 residues. Germline CDR1 SGHVS, CDR2 FNYEAQ. Trimming removed 5 bases from V and 5 bases from J; junction bases left unmatched: 9.

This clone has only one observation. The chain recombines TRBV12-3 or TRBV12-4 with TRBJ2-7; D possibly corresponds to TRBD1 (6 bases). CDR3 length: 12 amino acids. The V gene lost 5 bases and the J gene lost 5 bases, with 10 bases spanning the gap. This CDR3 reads CASSEQGNEQYF. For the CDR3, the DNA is TGTGCCAGCAGTGAACAGGGAAACGAGCAGTACTTC.

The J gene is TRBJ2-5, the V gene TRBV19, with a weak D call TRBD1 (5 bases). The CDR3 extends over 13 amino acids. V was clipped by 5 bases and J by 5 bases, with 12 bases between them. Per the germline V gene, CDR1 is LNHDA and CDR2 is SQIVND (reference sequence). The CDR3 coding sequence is TGTGCCAGTAGTTTGACAGTGATGGAGACCCAGTACTTC. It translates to CASSLTVMETQYF.

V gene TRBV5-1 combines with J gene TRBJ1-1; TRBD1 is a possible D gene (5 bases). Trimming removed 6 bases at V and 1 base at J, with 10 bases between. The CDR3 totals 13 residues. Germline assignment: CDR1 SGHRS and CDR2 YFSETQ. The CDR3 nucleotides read TGCGCCAGCATGGGACTTGCGAACACTGAAGCTTTCTTT. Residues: CASMGLANTEAFF.

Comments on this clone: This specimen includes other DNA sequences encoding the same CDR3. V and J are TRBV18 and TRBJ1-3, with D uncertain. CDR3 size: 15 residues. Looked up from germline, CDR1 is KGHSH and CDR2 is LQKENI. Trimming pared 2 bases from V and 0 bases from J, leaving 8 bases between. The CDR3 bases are TGTGCCAGCTCACCAGGAACAGACTCTGGAAACACCATATATTTT. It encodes CASSPGTDSGNTIYF.

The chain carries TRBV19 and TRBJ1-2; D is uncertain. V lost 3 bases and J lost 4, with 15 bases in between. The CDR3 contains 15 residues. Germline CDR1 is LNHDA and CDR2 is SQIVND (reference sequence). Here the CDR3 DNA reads TGTGCCAGTAGTATTCGTCCCATGGCCCCCTATGGCTACACCTTC. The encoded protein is CASSIRPMAPYGYTF.

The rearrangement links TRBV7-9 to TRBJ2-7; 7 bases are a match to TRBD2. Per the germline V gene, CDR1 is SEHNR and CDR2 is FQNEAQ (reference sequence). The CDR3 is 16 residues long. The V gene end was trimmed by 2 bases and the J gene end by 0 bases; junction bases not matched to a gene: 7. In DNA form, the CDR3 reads TGTGCCAGCAGCTTAAAGGTGGCTAGCGGCTCCTACGAGCAGTACTTC. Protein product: CASSLKVASGSYEQYF. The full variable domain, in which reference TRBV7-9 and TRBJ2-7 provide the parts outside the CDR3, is DTGVSQNPRHKITKRGQNVTFRCDPISEHNRLYWYRQTLGQGPEFLTYFQNEAQLEKSRLLSDRFSAERPKGSFSTLEIQRTEQGDSAMYLCASSLKVASGSYEQYFGPGTRLTVT.

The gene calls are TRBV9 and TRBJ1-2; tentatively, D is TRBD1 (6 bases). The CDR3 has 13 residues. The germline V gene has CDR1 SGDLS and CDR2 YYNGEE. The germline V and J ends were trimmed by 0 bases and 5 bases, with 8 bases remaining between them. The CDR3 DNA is TGTGCCAGCAGCGTAGGCCAGGGGTATGGCTACACCTTC. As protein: CASSVGQGYGYTF.